This T cell receptor (beta chain) is from a study of blood T cell repertoires in COVID-19. Across the study: Samples came from the United States, Italy and Spain, spanning acute and convalescent COVID-19. PBMCs, B-cell-depleted T cells, or T cells were the source of the cDNA or gDNA that made up the material.

Original handling: From reference gene primer amplification, estimates of nucleated cell counts were derived. Some clones are missing from TCRdb's copy, which holds only in-frame ones; the method was immunoSEQ multiplex PCR. That table is the source of V, J and clone size, and D and trimming were worked out from the DNA. This table has a few hundred thousand clones, around 90% appearing once. CDR3 length equals 13 residues. In germline, CDR1 is SNHLY, CDR2 FYNNEI. V shed 6 bases and J 8 bases; nucleotides not matched to a gene: 3. This chain connects TRBV2 to TRBJ2-4; 11 nucleotides align to TRBD1. The TCR was taken from a man younger than 30 with active or convalescent COVID-19. The sequenced material came from peripheral blood. CDR3: CASRGDRGDIQYF. CDR3 bases: TGTGCCAGCAGAGGGGACAGGGGGGACATTCAGTACTTC.